This T cell receptor beta chain is from a study of early T cells in non-severe SARS-CoV-2 infection. Researchers tagged individual cDNA molecules with unique molecular identifiers. TCRdb called the 5' RACE reads again in MiXCR, with one record for every CDR3 protein. The sample has 55,000 to 70,000 distinct CDR3 sequences; under 13% are singletons. V lost 8 bases, J lost 6 bases, and 11 bases lay in between. Germline CDR1 and CDR2: MDHEN and SYDVKM. There are 12 residues in the CDR3. This clonotype was detected many times. This clonotype originated in an adult who was a healthcare worker with PCR-confirmed SARS-CoV-2 infection or an uninfected control (not recorded which). This sequence joins TRBV28 and TRBJ2-1, with a possible D match to TRBD2 (6 bases). The specimen sequenced was whole blood. In nucleotides, the CDR3 is TGTGCCAGCGGGCAGGGAGGCAATGAGCAGTTCTTC. This sequence encodes CASGQGGNEQFF. The full variable domain, in which reference TRBV28 and TRBJ2-1 provide the parts outside the CDR3, is DVKVTQSSRYLVKRTGEKVFLECVQDMDHENMFWYRQDPGLGLRLIYFSYDVKMKEKGDIPEGYSVSREKKERFSLILESASTNQTSMYLCASGQGGNEQFFGPGTRLTVL.